The T cell receptor beta chain described here comes from a study of glioma-infiltrating T cells after dendritic cell vaccination. The overall study: Dendritic cell vaccine was injected intradermally three times, biweekly. General study findings and limits: Patients with more pretreatment TILs had longer time to progression and survival.

Germline-derived CDR1 and CDR2 are MNHEY and SVGAGI. The CDR3 contains 15 residues. Trimming removed 5 bases from V and 7 bases from J, with 18 bases in between. Selection required adequate fresh-frozen tumor tissue plus more than two years' survival data. The primer mix had 60 V beta and 13 J beta primers. The table came from immunoSEQ multiplex PCR; TCRdb's copy has only in-frame clones and leaves some out. The sample shows around 73,000 clones, about four fifths of them seen only once. In this sample, this clone turned up a few times. The antigen is not known. The specimen was blood, collected before dendritic cell vaccination. The sequence came from a human donor with glioblastoma. V gene TRBV6-5 combines with J gene TRBJ1-5, with D tentatively TRBD1 (6 bases). The CDR3 region is CASSLTWDIGQPQHF. DNA of the CDR3: TGTGCCAGCAGTCTTACCTGGGACATCGGGCAGCCCCAGCATTTT.